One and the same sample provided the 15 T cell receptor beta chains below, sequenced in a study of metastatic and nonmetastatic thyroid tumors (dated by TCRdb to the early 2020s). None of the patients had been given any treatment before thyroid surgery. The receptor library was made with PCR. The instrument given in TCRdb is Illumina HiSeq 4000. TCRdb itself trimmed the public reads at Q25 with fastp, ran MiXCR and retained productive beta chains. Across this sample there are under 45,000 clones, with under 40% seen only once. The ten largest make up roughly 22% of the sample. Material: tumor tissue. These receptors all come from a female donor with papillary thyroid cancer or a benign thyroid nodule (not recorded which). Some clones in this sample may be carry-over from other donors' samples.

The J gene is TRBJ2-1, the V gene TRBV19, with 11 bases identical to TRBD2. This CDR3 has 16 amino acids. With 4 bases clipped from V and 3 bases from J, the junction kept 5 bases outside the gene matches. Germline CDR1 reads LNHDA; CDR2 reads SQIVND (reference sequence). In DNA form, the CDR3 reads TGTGCCAGTAGTAGCCTAGCGGGGGGTATCTACAATGAGCAGTTCTTC. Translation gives CASSSLAGGIYNEQFF.

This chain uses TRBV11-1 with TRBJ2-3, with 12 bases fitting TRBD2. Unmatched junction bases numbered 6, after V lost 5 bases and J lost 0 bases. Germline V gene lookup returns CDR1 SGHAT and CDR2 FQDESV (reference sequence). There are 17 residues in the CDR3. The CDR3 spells CASSPGLAGISTDTQYF. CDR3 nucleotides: TGTGCCAGCAGCCCCGGACTAGCGGGGATTAGCACAGATACGCAGTATTTT.

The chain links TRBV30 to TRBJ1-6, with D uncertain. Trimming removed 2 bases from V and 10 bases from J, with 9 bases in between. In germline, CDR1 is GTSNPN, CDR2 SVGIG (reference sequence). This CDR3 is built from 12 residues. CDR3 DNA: TGTGCCTGGAGTAGGGTTCGATCACCCCTCCACTTT. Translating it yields CAWSRVRSPLHF.

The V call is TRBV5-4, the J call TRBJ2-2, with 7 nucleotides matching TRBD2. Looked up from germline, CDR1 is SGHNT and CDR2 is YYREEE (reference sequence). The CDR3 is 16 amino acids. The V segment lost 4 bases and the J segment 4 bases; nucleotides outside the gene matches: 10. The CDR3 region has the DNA TGTGCCAGCAGCCCTGGTGGGGGGGTAGGCACCGGGGAGCTGTTTTTT. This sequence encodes CASSPGGGVGTGELFF.

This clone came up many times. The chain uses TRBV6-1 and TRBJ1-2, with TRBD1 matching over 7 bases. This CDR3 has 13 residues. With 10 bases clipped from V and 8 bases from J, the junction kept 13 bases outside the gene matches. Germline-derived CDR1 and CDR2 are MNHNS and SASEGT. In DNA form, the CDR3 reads TGTGCCACCAGCAGACAGGGAAAGTTGGGCTACACCTTC. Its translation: CATSRQGKLGYTF.

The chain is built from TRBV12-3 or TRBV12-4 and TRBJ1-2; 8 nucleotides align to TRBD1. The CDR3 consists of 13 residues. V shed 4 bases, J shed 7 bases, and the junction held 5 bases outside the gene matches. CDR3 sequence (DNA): TGTGCCAGCAGTTCCACTGACAGGGGTGGCTACACCTTC. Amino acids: CASSSTDRGGYTF.

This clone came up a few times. As DNA, the CDR3 is TGTGCCAGCAGTCCAAGCGCAGGGGGCAACTATGGCTACACCTTC. This sequence encodes CASSPSAGGNYGYTF. J is TRBJ1-2 and V is TRBV27; 8 nucleotides align to TRBD1. The CDR3 is 15 amino acids. Unmatched junction bases numbered 7, after V lost 5 bases and J lost 2 bases. Germline V lookup: CDR1 MNHEY, CDR2 SMNVEV (reference sequence).

CDR3 bases: TGCAGTGCTTCAGGGGTTGTACGGCAGCCCCAGCATTTT. Its translation: CSASGVVRQPQHF. This rearrangement joins TRBV20-1 to TRBJ1-5; D perhaps matches TRBD1 (6 bases). This CDR3 comprises 13 residues. V was cut by 5 bases and J by 7 bases, with 15 bases left in between. The germline V gene has CDR1 DFQATT and CDR2 SNEGSKA (reference sequence).

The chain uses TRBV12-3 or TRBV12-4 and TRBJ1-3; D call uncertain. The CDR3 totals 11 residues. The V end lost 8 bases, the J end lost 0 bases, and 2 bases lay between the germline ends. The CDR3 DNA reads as TGTGCCAGCGGCTCTGGAAACACCATATATTTT. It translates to CASGSGNTIYF.

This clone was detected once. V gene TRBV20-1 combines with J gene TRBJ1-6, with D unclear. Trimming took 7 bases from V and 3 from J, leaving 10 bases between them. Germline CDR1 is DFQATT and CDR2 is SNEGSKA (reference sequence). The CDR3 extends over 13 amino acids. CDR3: CSEPALYNSPLHF. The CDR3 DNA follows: TGCAGTGAACCAGCCCTCTATAATTCACCCCTCCACTTT.

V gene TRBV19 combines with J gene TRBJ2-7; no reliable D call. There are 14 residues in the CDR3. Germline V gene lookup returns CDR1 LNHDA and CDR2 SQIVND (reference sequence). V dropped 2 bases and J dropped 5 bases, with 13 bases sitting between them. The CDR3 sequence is CASSIPGIIHEQYF. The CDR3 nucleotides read TGTGCCAGTAGTATACCGGGTATTATTCACGAGCAGTACTTC.

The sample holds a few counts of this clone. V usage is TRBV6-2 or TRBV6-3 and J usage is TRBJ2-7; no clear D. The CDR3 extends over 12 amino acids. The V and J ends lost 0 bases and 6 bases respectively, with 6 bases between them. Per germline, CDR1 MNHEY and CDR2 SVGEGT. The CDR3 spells CASSYSASEQYF. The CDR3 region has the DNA TGTGCCAGCAGTTACTCGGCCAGCGAGCAGTACTTC.

The CDR3 loop reads CSARDLGQDVYGYTF. As DNA, the CDR3 is TGCAGTGCTAGAGATCTAGGACAGGACGTCTATGGCTACACCTTC. The chain joins TRBV20-1 to TRBJ1-2; TRBD1 aligns across 7 bases. CDR1 and CDR2 (germline): DFQATT, SNEGSKA (reference sequence). The ends lost 0 bases at V and 4 bases at J; junction bases unmatched: 8. The CDR3 runs to 15 residues.

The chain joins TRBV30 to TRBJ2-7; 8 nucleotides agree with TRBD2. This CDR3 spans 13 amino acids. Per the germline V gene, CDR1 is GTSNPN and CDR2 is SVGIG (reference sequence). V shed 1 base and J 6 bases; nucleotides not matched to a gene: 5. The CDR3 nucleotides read TGTGCCTGGAGTGGACTAGCGAGGAGCGAGCAGTACTTC. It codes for CAWSGLARSEQYF.

CDR3 in DNA: TGTGCCAGTACCCGGCTAGCGGGAAACACCGGGGAGCTGTTTTTT. It is translated as CASTRLAGNTGELFF. The chain joins TRBV19 to TRBJ2-2; 9 bases align to TRBD2. The germline V gene has CDR1 LNHDA and CDR2 SQIVND (reference sequence). The length of the CDR3 is 15 residues. J lost 2 bases, V lost 7 bases, and 5 bases had no gene match.